These 29 T cell receptor beta chains share one sample of origin, sequenced in a study of T cells in Graves' hyperthyroidism and ophthalmopathy. TCR beta CDR3 sequences were amplified from RNA transcripts. RT-PCR in the first round (using the HTBI primer set) targeted the TCR CDR3. Via MiXCR, TCRdb re-called the multiplex PCR reads, giving one row per CDR3 protein. The sample yields roughly 700,000 distinct CDR3 sequences, 14% seen once. The material sequenced was blood. These receptors were collected from a woman aged 18-29 years with Graves' hyperthyroidism.

This clonotype was detected a few times. The chain employs TRBV2 and TRBJ2-7; the match to TRBD2 covers 7 bases. The V and J ends lost 6 bases and 2 bases, in that order; junction bases with no gene match: 7. Germline V gene lookup returns CDR1 SNHLY and CDR2 FYNNEI. This CDR3 is built from 14 residues. This CDR3 is CASSETSRAYEQYF. The CDR3 DNA reads TGTGCCAGCAGCGAGACTAGCCGAGCCTACGAGCAGTACTTC.

A few counts support this clonotype. The chain is built from TRBV7-9 and TRBJ2-1; possible D gene TRBD2, 6 bases. This CDR3 spans 13 amino acids. CDR1 is SEHNR and CDR2 is FQNEAQ in the germline V gene (reference sequence). V lost 8 bases, J lost 7 bases, and 15 bases lay in between. The CDR3 sequence: CASATRGLNEQFF. Here the CDR3 DNA reads TGTGCCAGCGCGACTAGAGGGCTAAATGAGCAGTTCTTC.

The table lists this clonotype with a few counts. The chain uses TRBV6-5 and TRBJ1-6; D gene ambiguous. In germline, CDR1 is MNHEY, CDR2 SVGAGI. Trimming took 2 bases from V and 8 from J, leaving 19 bases between them. The CDR3 extends over 17 amino acids. The CDR3 DNA reads as TGTGCCAGCAGTTACCAACACCCCGCATCCCCGTATTCACCCCTCCACTTT. Translated: CASSYQHPASPYSPLHF.

This clonotype was picked up many times. J is TRBJ2-1 and V is TRBV20-1, with 10 positions matching TRBD2. Germline V gene lookup returns CDR1 DFQATT and CDR2 SNEGSKA (reference sequence). The V segment lost 4 bases and the J segment 4 bases; nucleotides outside the gene matches: 10. The CDR3 covers 16 residues. The CDR3 sequence is CSATKPGLATYNEQFF. For the CDR3, the DNA is TGCAGTGCTACCAAACCGGGACTAGCGACTTACAATGAGCAGTTCTTC.

CDR3 region: CATSRAQTRPYEQYF. The CDR3 DNA sequence: TGTGCCACCAGCAGAGCACAAACTCGTCCCTACGAGCAGTACTTC. V gene TRBV15 combines with J gene TRBJ2-7; D unclear. The germline V gene has CDR1 LNHNV and CDR2 YYDKDF (reference sequence). The CDR3 is made up of 15 amino acids. Trimming took off 1 base at V and 2 bases at J, with 12 bases between the two ends.

This clonotype was seen repeatedly, ten times or more. V usage is TRBV2 and J usage is TRBJ2-5; D may correspond to TRBD1 or TRBD2 (5 bases each). V gave up 4 bases and J gave up 6 bases, with 18 bases separating them. This CDR3 region has 15 residues. Germline values: CDR1 SNHLY, CDR2 FYNNEI. CDR3 amino acids: CASSVPGIRGQTQYF. CDR3 bases: TGTGCCAGCAGTGTCCCTGGAATACGGGGCCAGACCCAGTACTTC.

This chain uses TRBV20-1 with TRBJ2-3; the D call may be TRBD1 or TRBD2 (5 bases each). The germline V gene has CDR1 DFQATT and CDR2 SNEGSKA (reference sequence). This CDR3 has 14 amino acids. V dropped 0 bases and J dropped 5 bases, with 12 bases sitting between them. The CDR3 DNA follows: TGCAGTGCTAGAGATTATTCGGGGCGAGATACGCAGTATTTT. It is translated as CSARDYSGRDTQYF.

This clonotype was picked up many times. The V call is TRBV2, the J call TRBJ2-5, with TRBD1 identical over 7 bases. Germline V gene sequence: CDR1 SNHLY, CDR2 FYNNEI. The CDR3 runs 16 residues. The V gene end was trimmed by 4 bases and the J gene end by 4 bases; junction bases not matched to a gene: 12. As DNA, the CDR3 is TGTGCCAGCAGTGGGCCCGGGACAGAGTTTGCAGAGACCCAGTACTTC. Encoded protein: CASSGPGTEFAETQYF.

The chain links TRBV4-3 to TRBJ1-6; TRBD1 is a possible D gene (5 bases). Germline V gene lookup returns CDR1 LGHNA and CDR2 YSLEER. Trimming took 0 bases from V and 8 from J, leaving 14 bases between them. This CDR3 region has 16 residues. For the CDR3, the DNA is TGCGCCAGCAGCCAAGATCCGCGGGGGGAATATTCACCCCTCCACTTT. This codes for CASSQDPRGEYSPLHF.

This clonotype occurred many times. The chain links TRBV11-2 to TRBJ2-5; D unclear. V was cut by 1 base and J by 4 bases, with 10 bases left in between. The CDR3 sequence is 14 residues long. Germline V gene lookup returns CDR1 SGHAT and CDR2 FQNNGV. This CDR3 is CASSLGGNLETQYF. CDR3 DNA: TGTGCCAGCAGCTTAGGAGGCAACCTAGAGACCCAGTACTTC.

This clonotype has a count of ten or more. The chain links TRBV5-1 to TRBJ2-2; D gene uncertain. This CDR3 is built from 15 residues. Trimming removed 1 base from V and 0 bases from J, with 7 bases in between. CDR1 and CDR2 from the germline V gene are SGHRS and YFSETQ. CDR3 region: CASSLTASNTGELFF. CDR3 bases: TGCGCCAGCAGCTTGACAGCCTCGAACACCGGGGAGCTGTTTTTT.

This chain connects TRBV28 to TRBJ2-6; no firm D call. V gave up 3 bases and J gave up 0 bases, with 9 bases separating them. CDR1 and CDR2 (germline): MDHEN, SYDVKM. The length of the CDR3 is 16 residues. CDR3 in DNA: TGTGCCAGCAGTTTCGGTGCAGGCTCTGGGGCCAACGTCCTGACTTTC. It codes for CASSFGAGSGANVLTF.

The chain uses TRBV7-2 and TRBJ2-2; 12 bases fit TRBD2. The CDR3 covers 19 residues. J was trimmed by 4 bases and V by 5 bases; bases with no gene match: 14. CDR1 is SGHTA, CDR2 FQGNSA, per germline. In nucleotides, the CDR3 is TGTGCCAGCAGCCCCGCCCCTAGCGGGAGGGCCATGGGCACCGGGGAGCTGTTTTTT. It is translated as CASSPAPSGRAMGTGELFF.

This clonotype was counted only a few times. The chain carries TRBV20-1 and TRBJ1-5; perhaps TRBD1 as D (6 bases). The CDR3 has 16 residues. Per germline, CDR1 DFQATT and CDR2 SNEGSKA (reference sequence). V gave up 0 bases and J gave up 2 bases, with 14 bases separating them. The CDR3 spells CSARDIGGTGNQPQHF. DNA for the CDR3: TGCAGTGCTAGAGATATAGGGGGGACCGGCAATCAGCCCCAGCATTTT.

Ten or more counts support this clonotype. The chain links TRBV30 to TRBJ1-5, with D possibly TRBD1 on 6 matching bases. There are 16 residues in the CDR3. Germline V CDR1 and CDR2: GTSNPN, SVGIG (reference sequence). V lost 2 bases and J 4 bases, leaving 18 bases between the germline ends. The CDR3 reads CAWSRGQLLQNQPQHF. The CDR3 nucleotides are TGTGCCTGGAGTCGTGGACAGCTCCTGCAAAATCAGCCCCAGCATTTT. Combining the CDR3 with reference TRBV30 and TRBJ1-5 gives the whole variable domain SQTIHQWPATLVQPVGSPLSLECTVEGTSNPNLYWYRQAAGRGLQLLFYSVGIGQISSEVPQNLSASRPQDRQFILSSKKLLLSDSGFYLCAWSRGQLLQNQPQHFGDGTRLSIL.

In this sample, this clonotype turned up many times. The gene calls are TRBV13 and TRBJ1-4; TRBD1 aligns across 9 bases. Germline CDR1 and CDR2: PRHDT and FYEKMQ (reference sequence). With 8 bases clipped from V and 5 bases from J, the junction kept 12 bases outside the gene matches. This CDR3 is 16 amino acids long. CDR3 protein: CASAKGDRGVNEKLFF. As DNA, the CDR3 is TGTGCCAGCGCTAAGGGAGACAGGGGGGTAAATGAAAAACTGTTTTTT.

The chain links TRBV12-3 or TRBV12-4 to TRBJ1-1; TRBD1 matches at 7 bases. The trim removed 6 bases at V and 9 bases at J, leaving 13 bases unmatched. The CDR3 is 14 residues long. Written as DNA, the CDR3 is TGTGCCAGCAGCCGACCCACAGGGGTGATGAAAGCTTTCTTT. It yields the protein CASSRPTGVMKAFF.

This clonotype was detected ten times or more. The genes are TRBV20-1 and TRBJ1-2; D uncertain. Per the germline V gene, CDR1 is DFQATT and CDR2 is SNEGSKA (reference sequence). This CDR3 comprises 11 residues. With 4 bases removed from V and 6 bases from J, the gap between germline ends came to 9 bases. CDR3 loop: CSATGRDGYTF. In DNA form, the CDR3 reads TGCAGTGCTACCGGACGGGATGGCTACACCTTC.

This clonotype was seen ten or more times. The DNA of the CDR3 is TGTGCCAGCTCATATTATAGCACAGATACGCAGTATTTT. This gives the protein CASSYYSTDTQYF. The chain recombines TRBV18 with TRBJ2-3; no reliable D call. The germline V and J ends were trimmed by 5 bases and 0 bases, with 6 bases remaining between them. CDR1 KGHSH and CDR2 LQKENI come from the germline V gene. The CDR3 is 13 residues long.

This clonotype occurred many times. The chain uses TRBV11-2 and TRBJ2-1, with 8 bases that match TRBD2. Germline V gene data show CDR1 as SGHAT and CDR2 as FQNNGV. After removal of 3 bases from V and 10 bases from J, the junction contained 14 bases not matched to a gene. This CDR3 comprises 16 residues. As DNA, the CDR3 is TGTGCCAGCAGCTTCGGAGCGGGAGCGGCGAGCTGGGAGCAGTTCTTC. This encodes CASSFGAGAASWEQFF.

This rearrangement joins TRBV6-1 to TRBJ2-5; no firm D call. Germline V gives CDR1 MNHNS, CDR2 SASEGT. The ends were cut back, 7 bases at V and 1 base at J, with 22 bases in the middle. The CDR3 has 17 residues. The CDR3 DNA reads TGTGCCAGCATCGGTCACGGCGGTCTAGACCCCCAAGAGACCCAGTACTTC. This sequence encodes CASIGHGGLDPQETQYF.

This clonotype has at least ten counts. The genes are TRBV11-2 and TRBJ1-2; 8 nucleotides align to TRBD1. Trimming took 6 bases from V and 8 from J; bases not matched to a gene: 11. This CDR3 region has 14 residues. Germline V gene sequence: CDR1 SGHAT, CDR2 FQNNGV. The DNA of the CDR3 is TGTGCCAGCAGACATAGGGCGGACAGGGACGGCTACACCTTC. This codes for CASRHRADRDGYTF. The complete variable domain, with remaining parts taken from reference TRBV11-2 and TRBJ1-2, reads EAGVAQSPRYKIIEKRQSVAFWCNPISGHATLYWYQQILGQGPKLLIQFQNNGVVDDSQLPKDRFSAERLKGVDSTLKIQPAKLEDSAVYLCASRHRADRDGYTFGSGTRLTVV.

This clonotype was detected ten times or more. The rearrangement uses TRBV11-1 and TRBJ2-7; D possibly corresponds to TRBD2 (6 bases). CDR1 and CDR2 (germline): SGHAT, FQDESV (reference sequence). The CDR3 loop spans 14 amino acids. The ends were cut back, 5 bases at V and 2 bases at J, with 13 bases in the middle. CDR3: CASSPGLTPYEQYF. The CDR3 coding sequence is TGTGCCAGCAGCCCAGGACTAACGCCCTACGAGCAGTACTTC.

This clonotype was seen many times. The chain carries TRBV5-1 and TRBJ2-1; the D gene is possibly TRBD1 (5 bases). The CDR3 runs to 14 residues. CDR1 is SGHRS and CDR2 is YFSETQ in the germline V gene. Between the trimmed V and J ends, which lost 0 bases and 4 bases, there was a span of 8 bases. The CDR3 loop reads CASSLGQRYNEQFF. The DNA of the CDR3 is TGCGCCAGCAGCTTGGGACAGCGATACAATGAGCAGTTCTTC.

This clonotype showed up just a few times. The chain is built from TRBV14 and TRBJ2-4, with D possibly being TRBD1 or TRBD2 (6 bases each). Germline CDR1 SGHDN, CDR2 FVKESK. V was trimmed by 2 bases and J by 6 bases, leaving 17 bases between them. This CDR3 has 16 residues. The CDR3: CASSQRGAPRRNIQYF. DNA for the CDR3: TGTGCCAGCAGCCAAAGGGGGGCCCCGCGGAGAAACATTCAGTACTTC. Supplemented by reference TRBV14 and TRBJ2-4, the full variable domain reads EAGVTQFPSHSVIEKGQTVTLRCDPISGHDNLYWYRRVMGKEIKFLLHFVKESKQDESGMPNNRFLAERTGGTYSTLKVQPAELEDSGVYFCASSQRGAPRRNIQYFGAGTRLSVL.

This chain uses TRBV6-1 with TRBJ2-1; 12 nucleotides align to TRBD2. This CDR3 is 17 amino acids long. The trim removed 2 bases at V and 7 bases at J, leaving 9 bases unmatched. CDR1 is MNHNS, CDR2 SASEGT, per germline. CDR3 nucleotide sequence: TGTGCCAGCAGTGAAATACGTGGACTAGCGGGAACGAATGAGCAGTTCTTC. Amino acid sequence: CASSEIRGLAGTNEQFF.

This chain joins TRBV28 and TRBJ2-7; 8 bases fit TRBD1. The germline CDR1 and CDR2 sequences are MDHEN and SYDVKM. CDR3 length: 16 amino acids. After removal of 5 bases from V and 0 bases from J, the junction contained 9 bases not matched to a gene. The CDR3 reads CASSPGTGPSSYEQYF. The CDR3 DNA follows: TGTGCCAGCAGTCCCGGGACAGGCCCGAGCTCCTACGAGCAGTACTTC.

As for this clonotype: This sequence may be a read error, since a much larger clone differs from it by one base. The rearrangement uses TRBV27 and TRBJ2-7; 7 positions agree with TRBD1. Looked up from germline, CDR1 is MNHEY and CDR2 is SMNVEV (reference sequence). The CDR3 runs to 13 residues. V shed 6 bases, J shed 2 bases, and the junction held 4 bases outside the gene matches. The CDR3 protein is CASRQGPPYEQYF. CDR3 nucleotides: TGTGCCAGCAGACAGGGGCCCCCCTACGAGCAGTACTTC.

This clonotype was picked up one time. This chain connects TRBV20-1 to TRBJ2-1; D unresolved. In germline, CDR1 is DFQATT, CDR2 SNEGSKA (reference sequence). Trimming removed 0 bases from V and 4 bases from J, with 16 bases in between. This CDR3 contains 16 residues. The CDR3: CSARDLRLSSYNEQFF. Written as DNA, the CDR3 is TGCAGTGCTAGAGACCTTAGGCTTTCCTCTTACAATGAGCAGTTCTTC.